One and the same sample provided the 7 T cell receptor beta chains below, sequenced in a study of OX40 agonist ivuxolimab in advanced cancers. Profiled with immunoSEQ multiplex PCR; TCRdb holds only in-frame clones, not every one. The sample has 65,000 to 100,000 clones; approximately 79% are singletons. The sequencing here drew on CD4+ or CD8+ T cells sorted from blood, taken in a trial of the OX40 agonist ivuxolimab. All receptors derive from an adult with an advanced solid tumor such as melanoma, head and neck, liver or kidney cancer.

This clone was seen just once. This chain connects TRBV6-6 to TRBJ1-1; D unclear. V was pared by 2 bases and J by 3 bases, with 7 bases between. Germline-derived CDR1 and CDR2 are MNHNY and SVGAGI (reference sequence). CDR3 size: 13 residues. CDR3 residues: CASSYTQHTEAFF. The CDR3 coding sequence is TGTGCCAGCAGTTACACACAGCACACTGAAGCTTTCTTT.

This chain connects TRBV19 to TRBJ2-1, with 7 bases identical to TRBD2. V trimming: 3 bases; J trimming: 7 bases; junction bases outside the gene matches: 6. The CDR3 spans 14 residues. CDR1 LNHDA and CDR2 SQIVND come from the germline V gene (reference sequence). The CDR3 DNA reads as TGTGCCAGTAGTATTAGCGGGTCCGGGAATGAGCAGTTCTTC. Its protein is CASSISGSGNEQFF. The full variable domain, in which reference TRBV19 and TRBJ2-1 provide the parts outside the CDR3, is DGGITQSPKYLFRKEGQNVTLSCEQNLNHDAMYWYRQDPGQGLRLIYYSQIVNDFQKGDIAEGYSVSREKKESFPLTVTSAQKNPTAFYLCASSISGSGNEQFFGPGTRLTVL.

The chain links TRBV7-2 to TRBJ2-1; the D gene is possibly TRBD1 (5 bases). The CDR3 loop spans 11 amino acids. In germline, CDR1 is SGHTA, CDR2 FQGNSA. Trimming pared 4 bases from V and 13 bases from J, leaving 11 bases between. This chain's CDR3 is CASSYVTEQFF. As DNA, the CDR3 is TGTGCCAGCAGCTACGTGACAGAACAGTTCTTC.

V and J are TRBV5-1 and TRBJ1-1, with D unresolved. CDR3 length equals 12 residues. Trimming removed 4 bases at V and 3 bases at J, with 7 bases between. CDR1 and CDR2 from the germline V gene are SGHRS and YFSETQ. DNA of the CDR3: TGCGCCAGCAGCAAGGTGGACACTGAAGCTTTCTTT. Amino acid sequence: CASSKVDTEAFF. The full variable domain, its missing parts supplied by reference TRBV5-1 and TRBJ1-1, is KAGVTQTPRYLIKTRGQQVTLSCSPISGHRSVSWYQQTPGQGLQFLFEYFSETQRNKGNFPGRFSGRQFSNSRSEMNVSTLELGDSALYLCASSKVDTEAFFGQGTRLTVV.

This clone has only one observation. J is TRBJ1-5 and V is TRBV19; D is uncertain. CDR3 length equals 12 residues. The germline V and J ends were trimmed by 10 bases and 4 bases, with 11 bases remaining between them. Germline V gene sequence: CDR1 LNHDA, CDR2 SQIVND (reference sequence). CDR3 nucleotides: TGTGCCACCAAAATTGGGAATCAGCCCCAGCATTTT. Protein product: CATKIGNQPQHF.

CDR3 amino acids: CASSHSGTTYGYTF. CDR3 bases: TGCGCCAGCAGCCATTCCGGGACAACCTATGGCTACACCTTC. This chain joins TRBV4-1 and TRBJ1-2, with D perhaps matching TRBD1 (6 bases). There are 14 residues in the CDR3. V gave up 3 bases and J gave up 4 bases, with 12 bases separating them. Looked up from germline, CDR1 is MGHRA and CDR2 is YSYEKL.

This chain links TRBV25-1 with TRBJ1-1; possible D gene TRBD1, 5 bases. Trimming took off 2 bases at V and 1 base at J, with 17 bases between the two ends. Germline assignment: CDR1 MGHDK and CDR2 SYGVNS. This CDR3 has 17 amino acids. The CDR3 region is CASSEGGYGAPNTEAFF. CDR3 bases: TGTGCCAGCAGTGAAGGGGGATACGGGGCTCCGAACACTGAAGCTTTCTTT.